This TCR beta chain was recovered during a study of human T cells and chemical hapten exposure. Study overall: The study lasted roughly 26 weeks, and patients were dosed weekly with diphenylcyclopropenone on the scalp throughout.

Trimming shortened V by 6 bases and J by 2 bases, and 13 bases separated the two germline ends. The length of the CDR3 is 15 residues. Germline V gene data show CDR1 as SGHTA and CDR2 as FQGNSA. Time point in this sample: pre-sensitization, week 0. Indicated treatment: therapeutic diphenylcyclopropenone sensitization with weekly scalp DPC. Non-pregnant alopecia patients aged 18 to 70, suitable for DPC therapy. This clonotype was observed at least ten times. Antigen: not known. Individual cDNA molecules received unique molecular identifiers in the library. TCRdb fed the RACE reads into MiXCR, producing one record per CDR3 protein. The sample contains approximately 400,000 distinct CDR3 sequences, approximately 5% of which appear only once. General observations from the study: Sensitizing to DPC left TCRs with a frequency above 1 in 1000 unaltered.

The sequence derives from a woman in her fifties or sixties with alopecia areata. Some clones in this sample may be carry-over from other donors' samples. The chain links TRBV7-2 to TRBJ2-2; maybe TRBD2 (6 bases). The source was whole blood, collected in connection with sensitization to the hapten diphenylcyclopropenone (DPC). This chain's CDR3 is CASRSGTGNTGELFF. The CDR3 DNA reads TGTGCCAGCAGATCCGGGACTGGTAACACCGGGGAGCTGTTTTTT. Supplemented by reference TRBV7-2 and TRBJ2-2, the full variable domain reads GAGVSQSPSNKVTEKGKDVELRCDPISGHTALYWYRQSLGQGLEFLIYFQGNSAPDKSGLPSDRFSAERTGGSVSTLTIQRTQQEDSAVYLCASRSGTGNTGELFFGEGSRLTVL.